Detailed here is one TCR beta chain. This sample was included in a study of control samples from healthy donors and cancer patients. CDR1 LNHDA and CDR2 SQIVND come from the germline V gene (reference sequence). With 9 bases removed from V and 7 bases from J, the gap between germline ends came to 10 bases. The CDR3 has 12 residues. Clones were sequenced by immunoSEQ multiplex PCR, and TCRdb holds only the in-frame ones, with some missing. This sample has about 88,000 clones; 90% to 95% occur once, and the top ten carry 6.5% to 9.5%. This chain joins TRBV19 and TRBJ1-6; D is ambiguous. The source material was blood. The sequence came from a man aged 18-30 years in good health. CDR3 in DNA: TGTGCCAGCAGCCCAAGGAATTCACCCCTCCACTTT. Translating gives CASSPRNSPLHF.